Each of the 9 T cell receptor beta chains below was sequenced from the same sample in a study of T-cell reconstitution after alpha-beta-depleted transplantation in children. TCRbeta library construction was performed incorporating unique molecular identifiers. TCRdb reprocessed the PCR reads via MiXCR and lists one record per CDR3 protein. The sample includes around 530,000 distinct CDR3 sequences, 30% to 35% of them seen just once. This material consisted of PBMCs from the stem cell graft donor, taken from the stem cell graft. Receptors originate from a human donor who donated a stem cell graft to a child with aplastic anemia.

This clonotype was picked up a small number of times. CDR3 sequence (DNA): TGCAGCGTTGATGGGGGGCGACCTTACCCGACCAAGCAAGAGACCCAGTACTTC. Protein product: CSVDGGRPYPTKQETQYF. The chain carries TRBV29-1 and TRBJ2-5; tentatively, D is TRBD1 or TRBD2 (6 bases each). V lost 3 bases and J lost 2, with 25 bases in between. The CDR3 contains 18 residues. Per the germline V gene, CDR1 is SQVTM and CDR2 is ANQGSEA.

V usage is TRBV27 and J usage is TRBJ2-1; 10 bases are a match to TRBD1. The V gene's germline CDR1 is MNHEY and CDR2 SMNVEV (reference sequence). The V gene end was trimmed by 6 bases and the J gene end by 2 bases; junction bases not matched to a gene: 10. CDR3 length: 17 residues. CDR3 bases: TGTGCCAGCAGGATGATTACCGGGACAGGGGCCTACAATGAGCAGTTCTTC. Protein product: CASRMITGTGAYNEQFF.

The genes are TRBV7-9 and TRBJ2-6, with D perhaps TRBD1 or TRBD2 (5 bases each). CDR3 length: 15 amino acids. Trimming cost V 3 bases and J 4 bases, with 10 bases left between them. CDR1 is SEHNR and CDR2 is FQNEAQ in the germline V gene (reference sequence). The CDR3, as DNA: TGTGCCAGCAGCTTTCCAGGGAGAGGGGCCAACGTCCTGACTTTC. Its translation: CASSFPGRGANVLTF.

This chain links TRBV25-1 with TRBJ2-1, with D perhaps TRBD2 (5 bases). The CDR3 totals 13 residues. Germline V gives CDR1 MGHDK, CDR2 SYGVNS. Trimming removed 3 bases at V and 4 bases at J, with 7 bases between. The CDR3 protein is CASSDRGYNEQFF. Here the CDR3 DNA reads TGTGCCAGCAGTGACCGGGGTTACAATGAGCAGTTCTTC.

This clonotype occurred a few times. CDR3 sequence (DNA): TGTGCCAGCAGCTTGGGGATTGGGTACAATGAGCAGTTCTTC. Translated, it gives CASSLGIGYNEQFF. J is TRBJ2-1 and V is TRBV5-8, with D uncertain. The CDR3 is 14 residues long. V was trimmed by 0 bases and J by 4 bases, leaving 8 bases between them. Germline V gives CDR1 SGHTS, CDR2 YDEGEE.

The chain carries TRBV30 and TRBJ2-1; D perhaps matches TRBD2 (5 bases). The germline CDR1 and CDR2 sequences are GTSNPN and SVGIG (reference sequence). The CDR3 is 15 residues long. Trimming cost V 8 bases and J 2 bases, with 19 bases left between them. The CDR3: CALVLGGLPYNEQFF. The CDR3 nucleotides read TGTGCCCTAGTCCTTGGCGGGTTACCCTACAATGAGCAGTTCTTC. Filled out from reference TRBV30 and TRBJ2-1, the complete variable domain reads SQTIHQWPATLVQPVGSPLSLECTVEGTSNPNLYWYRQAAGRGLQLLFYSVGIGQISSEVPQNLSASRPQDRQFILSSKKLLLSDSGFYLCALVLGGLPYNEQFFGPGTRLTVL.

This clonotype was recorded a few times. V usage is TRBV30 and J usage is TRBJ1-2; tentatively, D is TRBD1 (5 bases). V lost 1 base and J 11 bases, leaving 17 bases between the germline ends. This CDR3 comprises 13 residues. CDR1 is GTSNPN, CDR2 SVGIG, per germline (reference sequence). CDR3 sequence: CAWSASLGGAYTF. In DNA form, the CDR3 reads TGTGCCTGGAGTGCCTCCCTGGGTGGGGCATACACCTTC. Full variable domain (missing parts from reference TRBV30 and TRBJ1-2): SQTIHQWPATLVQPVGSPLSLECTVEGTSNPNLYWYRQAAGRGLQLLFYSVGIGQISSEVPQNLSASRPQDRQFILSSKKLLLSDSGFYLCAWSASLGGAYTFGSGTRLTVV.

The V gene is TRBV13, the J gene TRBJ1-2; TRBD1 agrees at 7 bases. Per germline, CDR1 PRHDT and CDR2 FYEKMQ (reference sequence). J gave up 4 bases and V 5 bases, and 4 bases lay outside the gene matches. The CDR3 runs to 13 residues. Here the CDR3 reads CASSKKGAYGYTF. For the CDR3, the DNA is TGTGCCAGCAGCAAAAAGGGGGCCTATGGCTACACCTTC.

CDR3 protein: CATSDPTEDNTDTQYF. The CDR3 region has the DNA TGTGCCACCAGTGACCCGACTGAAGACAACACAGATACGCAGTATTTT. The chain links TRBV24-1 to TRBJ2-3, with D uncertain. CDR3 length: 16 amino acids. Germline lookup yields CDR1 KGHDR and CDR2 SFDVKD. The V end lost 4 bases, the J end lost 2 bases, and 15 bases lay between the germline ends.